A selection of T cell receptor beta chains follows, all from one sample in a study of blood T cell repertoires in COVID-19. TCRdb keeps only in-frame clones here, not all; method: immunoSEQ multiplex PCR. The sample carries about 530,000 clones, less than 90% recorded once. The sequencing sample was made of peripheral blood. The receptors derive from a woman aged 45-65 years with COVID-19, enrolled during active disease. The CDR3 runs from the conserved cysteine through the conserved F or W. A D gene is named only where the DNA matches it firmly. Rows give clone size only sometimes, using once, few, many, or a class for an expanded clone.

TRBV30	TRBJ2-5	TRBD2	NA	CAWRTGGEGTQYF	TGTGCCTGGAGGACTGGGGGGGAGGGGACCCAGTACTTC
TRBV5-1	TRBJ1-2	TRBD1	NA	CASSPQGDGYTF	TGCGCCAGCAGCCCTCAGGGGGATGGCTACACCTTC
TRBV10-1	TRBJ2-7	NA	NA	CASSEGAEGYEQYF	TGCGCCAGCAGTGAGGGGGCCGAAGGGTACGAGCAGTACTTC
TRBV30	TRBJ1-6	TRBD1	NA	CAWSGTGGAQVSPLHF	TGTGCCTGGTCCGGGACAGGGGGCGCCCAGGTTTCACCCCTCCACTTT
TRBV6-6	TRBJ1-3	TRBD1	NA	CASSQGASNTIYF	TGTGCCAGCAGTCAGGGGGCTAGCAACACCATATATTTT
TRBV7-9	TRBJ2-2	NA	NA	CASSQKAGLTGELFF	TGTGCCAGCAGCCAAAAAGCGGGCCTAACCGGGGAGCTGTTTTTT
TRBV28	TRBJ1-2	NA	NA	CASGAYYGYTF	TGTGCCAGTGGGGCGTACTATGGCTACACCTTC
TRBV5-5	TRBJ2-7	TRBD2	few	CASSARGQRGSSYEQYF	TGTGCCAGCAGCGCCCGGGGCCAGCGGGGGAGCTCCTACGAGCAGTACTTC
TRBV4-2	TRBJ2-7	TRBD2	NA	CASSAGGRNEQYF	TGTGCCAGCAGCGCGGGGGGGAGAAACGAGCAGTACTTC
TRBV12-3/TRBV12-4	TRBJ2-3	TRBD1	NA	CASTMTGRDTQYF	TGTGCCAGCACCATGACAGGGCGAGATACGCAGTATTTT